The clone carrying this T cell receptor (beta chain) was observed at least ten times. Its target is unknown. This record comes from a study of Graves' ophthalmopathy and Graves' hyperthyroidism. The study, taken as a whole, reports: An approximately 84% specificity and 87.88% sensitivity were achieved by a 13-signature model that separated ophthalmopathy from stable hyperthyroidism.

CDR3 regions of TCR beta were amplified from RNA transcripts. First-round RT-PCR relied on HTBI primers, and a second-round multiplex PCR came next. Using its own MiXCR run on the multiplex PCR reads, TCRdb lists one record per CDR3 protein. The sample includes more than 1,000,000 distinct CDR3 sequences, roughly 35% seen only once; the top ten take approximately 10%. Each diagnosis was determined on the basis of clinical symptoms, serum thyroxine, TRAb, thyroid ultrasound and orbital computed tomography. CDR3 length: 13 amino acids. Trimming removed 6 bases from V and 5 bases from J; junction bases left unmatched: 5. In germline, CDR1 is SQVTM, CDR2 ANQGSEA.

The chain carries TRBV29-1 and TRBJ1-1, with 11 bases matching TRBD1. Sequencing input: peripheral blood or thyroid tissue (not recorded which). This receptor was taken from an adult man with Graves' hyperthyroidism. The CDR3 region has the DNA TGCAGCGTCCCCGGGACAGGGGGGACTGAAGCTTTCTTT. Protein sequence: CSVPGTGGTEAFF.